This T cell receptor beta chain was profiled in a study of blood T cell repertoires in COVID-19. Study overall: Samples representing acute and convalescent COVID-19 were sourced from the United States, Italy and Spain.

Assay: immunoSEQ multiplex PCR; the TCRdb copy retains only in-frame clones and omits some. The data show about 91,000 clones, about 90% seen once. This clone was found a few times. This receptor was obtained from a woman in her seventies with acute or convalescent COVID-19. Source material: peripheral blood.

DNA for the CDR3: TGTGCCAGCGGCCCAGGGGTCGGCTACACCTTC. Translated, it gives CASGPGVGYTF. The J gene is TRBJ1-2, the V gene TRBV2; a weak D match, TRBD1 (6 bases). There are 11 residues in the CDR3. Germline assignment: CDR1 SNHLY and CDR2 FYNNEI. V lost 8 bases to trimming and J lost 8 bases, with 12 bases between them.